What follows describes a single TCR beta chain. Its matching antigen is unknown. This sample includes further DNA sequences coding for the same CDR3. This sample was included in a study of T cells in tuberculosis. Overall study findings and caveats: GEM motif frequencies gave around 67% accuracy; the GMM repertoire gave 85% to 90%. Active tuberculosis patients had shorter CDR3-alpha; the beta difference was nonsignificant.

Trimming took 3 bases from V and 4 from J; bases not matched to a gene: 5. This CDR3 contains 15 residues. Germline V gene lookup returns CDR1 LNHDA and CDR2 SQIVND (reference sequence). Time point defined: new active TB diagnosis, blood taken before or within 7 days of starting treatment. Each donor contributed 85,000 to 100,000 T cells on average, unsorted. Sequenced by immunoSEQ multiplex PCR; TCRdb stores in-frame clones only, minus some. The table lists some 31,000 clones, 92% of them singletons. The sequence was obtained from an adult with tuberculosis. Specimen: PBMCs, collected at tuberculosis diagnosis. The rearrangement links TRBV19 to TRBJ1-5, with 8 bases fitting TRBD1. CDR3 bases: TGTGCCAGTAGTATCGGACAGGGCGGGAATCAGCCCCAGCATTTT. Encoded protein: CASSIGQGGNQPQHF.